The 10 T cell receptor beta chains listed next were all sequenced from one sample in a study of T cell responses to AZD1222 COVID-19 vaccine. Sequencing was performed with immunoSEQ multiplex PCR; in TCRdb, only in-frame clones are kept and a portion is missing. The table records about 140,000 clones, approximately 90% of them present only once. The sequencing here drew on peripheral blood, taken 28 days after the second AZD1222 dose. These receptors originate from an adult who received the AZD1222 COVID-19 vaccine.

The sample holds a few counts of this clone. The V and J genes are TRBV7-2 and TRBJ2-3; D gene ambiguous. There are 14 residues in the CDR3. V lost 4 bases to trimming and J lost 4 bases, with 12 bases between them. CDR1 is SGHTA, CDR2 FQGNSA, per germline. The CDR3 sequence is CASSYGLPSDTQYF. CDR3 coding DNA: TGTGCCAGCAGCTATGGGCTACCTTCAGATACGCAGTATTTT. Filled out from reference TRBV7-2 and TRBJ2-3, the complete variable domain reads GAGVSQSPSNKVTEKGKDVELRCDPISGHTALYWYRQSLGQGLEFLIYFQGNSAPDKSGLPSDRFSAERTGGSVSTLTIQRTQQEDSAVYLCASSYGLPSDTQYFGPGTRLTVL.

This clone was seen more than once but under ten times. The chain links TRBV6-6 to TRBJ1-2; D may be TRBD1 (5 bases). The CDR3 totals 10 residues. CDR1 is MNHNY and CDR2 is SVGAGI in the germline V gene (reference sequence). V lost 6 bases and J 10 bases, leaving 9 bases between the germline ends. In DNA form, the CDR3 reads TGTGCCAGCAGCCAGGGATCCTACACCTTC. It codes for CASSQGSYTF.

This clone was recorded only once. CDR3 DNA: TGTGCCAGCAGCCCAGGATCTGTCGACGGCTACACCTTC. Translating gives CASSPGSVDGYTF. This sequence joins TRBV9 and TRBJ1-2; D remains ambiguous. CDR3 length: 13 residues. CDR1 and CDR2 from the germline V gene are SGDLS and YYNGEE. V gave up 4 bases and J gave up 8 bases, with 15 bases separating them.

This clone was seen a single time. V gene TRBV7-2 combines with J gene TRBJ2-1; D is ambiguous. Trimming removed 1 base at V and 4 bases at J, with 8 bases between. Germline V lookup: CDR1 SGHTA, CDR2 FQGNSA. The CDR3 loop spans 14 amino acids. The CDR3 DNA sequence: TGTGCCAGCAGCTTAGATTTGGTTTACAATGAGCAGTTCTTC. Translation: CASSLDLVYNEQFF.

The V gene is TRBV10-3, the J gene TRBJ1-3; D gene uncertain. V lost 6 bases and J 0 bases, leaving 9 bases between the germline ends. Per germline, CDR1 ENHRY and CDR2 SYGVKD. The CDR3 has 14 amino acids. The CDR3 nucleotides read TGTGCCATCAGACCGGATTACTCTGGAAACACCATATATTTT. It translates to CAIRPDYSGNTIYF.

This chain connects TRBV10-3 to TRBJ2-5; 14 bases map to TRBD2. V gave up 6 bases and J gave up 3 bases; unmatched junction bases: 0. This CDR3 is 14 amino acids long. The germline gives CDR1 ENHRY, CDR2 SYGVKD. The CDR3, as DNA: TGTGCCATCAGGGGACTAGCGGGGGAAGAGACCCAGTACTTC. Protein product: CAIRGLAGEETQYF.

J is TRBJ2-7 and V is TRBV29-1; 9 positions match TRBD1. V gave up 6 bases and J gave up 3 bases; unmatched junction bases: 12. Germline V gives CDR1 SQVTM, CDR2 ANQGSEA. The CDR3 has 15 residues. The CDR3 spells CSVRGPGQGGYEQYF. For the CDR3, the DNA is TGCAGCGTACGGGGCCCGGGACAGGGTGGCTACGAGCAGTACTTC.

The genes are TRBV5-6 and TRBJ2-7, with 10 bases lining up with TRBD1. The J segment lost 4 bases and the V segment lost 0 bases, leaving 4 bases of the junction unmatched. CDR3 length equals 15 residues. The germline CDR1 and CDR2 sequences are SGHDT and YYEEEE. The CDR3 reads CASSLARTGGYEQYF. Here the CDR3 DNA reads TGTGCCAGCAGCTTGGCGCGGACAGGGGGATACGAGCAGTACTTC.

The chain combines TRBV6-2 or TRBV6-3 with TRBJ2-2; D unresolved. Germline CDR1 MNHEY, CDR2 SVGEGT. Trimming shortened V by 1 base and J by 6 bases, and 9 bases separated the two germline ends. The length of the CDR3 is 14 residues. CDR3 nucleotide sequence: TGTGCCAGCAGTTACTTGTTCTCGGCCGGGGAGCTGTTTTTT. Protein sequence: CASSYLFSAGELFF.

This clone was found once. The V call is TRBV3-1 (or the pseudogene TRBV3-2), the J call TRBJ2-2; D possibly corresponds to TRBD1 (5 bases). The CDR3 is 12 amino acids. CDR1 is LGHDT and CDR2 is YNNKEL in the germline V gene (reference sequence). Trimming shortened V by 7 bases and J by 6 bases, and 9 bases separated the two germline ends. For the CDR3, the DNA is TGTGCCAGCACTAGGGGTTCCGGGGAGCTGTTTTTT. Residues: CASTRGSGELFF.